These 14 T cell receptor beta chains were sequenced from one sample in a study of patients and donors after allogeneic stem cell transplantation. TCRdb called the RT-PCR reads again in MiXCR, with one record for every CDR3 protein. The sample records hundreds of thousands of distinct CDR3 sequences, more than 15% being singletons. Input material: blood, either unsorted or a sorted T cell fraction (not recorded which). The receptors originated from a human donor who was either an allogeneic HSCT recipient or a stem cell or donor lymphocyte infusion donor (not recorded which). It is not recorded whose cells these are; they may come from a transplant donor.

This clonotype showed up just a few times. V usage is TRBV28 and J usage is TRBJ1-4, with 7 bases matching TRBD1. Germline V gene data show CDR1 as MDHEN and CDR2 as SYDVKM. This CDR3 spans 15 amino acids. V dropped 3 bases and J dropped 8; count of bases not matched to a gene: 9. The CDR3 bases are TGTGCCAGCAGTTTGCCACGACAGGGAAGGGAAAAACTGTTTTTT. Its protein product is CASSLPRQGREKLFF.

This clonotype occurred a few times. J is TRBJ2-4 and V is TRBV12-3 or TRBV12-4; tentative D call: TRBD2 (6 bases). Trimming removed 5 bases at V and 7 bases at J, with 15 bases between. The CDR3 is 14 amino acids. The CDR3 loop is CASSPTPGVNIQYF. The CDR3, as DNA: TGTGCCAGCAGTCCAACACCGGGGGTGAACATTCAGTACTTC.

This clonotype was picked up a small number of times. The rearrangement links TRBV4-2 to TRBJ2-7; no clear D gene. The CDR3 spans 15 residues. Looked up from germline, CDR1 is LGHNA and CDR2 is YNFKEQ. V was shortened by 0 bases and J by 2 bases, with 11 bases between the two germline ends. The CDR3 is CASSQDKFTPYEQYF. The CDR3 bases are TGTGCCAGCAGCCAAGATAAGTTTACCCCCTACGAGCAGTACTTC.

This clonotype was recorded many times. This chain connects TRBV5-1 to TRBJ2-5; D gene ambiguous. V was cut by 4 bases and J by 4 bases, with 11 bases left in between. This CDR3 is 13 amino acids long. Germline V gene data show CDR1 as SGHRS and CDR2 as YFSETQ. The CDR3 protein is CASSPTGLETQYF. Here the CDR3 DNA reads TGCGCCAGCAGCCCCACGGGCTTAGAGACCCAGTACTTC.

This clonotype was seen a handful of times. The chain links TRBV13 to TRBJ2-3; D not certain. Between the trimmed V and J ends, which lost 0 bases and 4 bases, there was a span of 8 bases. Germline V lookup: CDR1 PRHDT, CDR2 FYEKMQ (reference sequence). The CDR3 runs to 14 residues. The CDR3 here is CASSLGALPDTQYF. The CDR3 region has the DNA TGTGCCAGCAGCTTAGGGGCCCTACCAGATACGCAGTATTTT.

The chain carries TRBV30 and TRBJ2-7, with D possibly called TRBD1 or TRBD2 (5 bases each). Germline CDR1 reads GTSNPN; CDR2 reads SVGIG (reference sequence). The CDR3 is 13 amino acids. Trimming left V 0 bases short and J 7 bases short, with 13 bases between. CDR3 region: CAWSVSGWGEQYF. As DNA, the CDR3 is TGTGCCTGGAGTGTTTCGGGCTGGGGGGAGCAGTACTTC.

As DNA, the CDR3 is TGTGCCAGCAGTTACTCGAGGCAGAACGGGAGGCAGTTCTTC. Translated, it gives CASSYSRQNGRQFF. The chain carries TRBV6-2 or TRBV6-3 and TRBJ2-1; D perhaps matches TRBD2 (6 bases). This CDR3 has 14 amino acids. In germline, CDR1 is MNHEY, CDR2 SVGEGT. Trimming took 0 bases from V and 12 from J, leaving 15 bases between them.

This clonotype has only a few counts. V gene TRBV12-3 or TRBV12-4 combines with J gene TRBJ1-4; 11 bases are shared with TRBD1. The CDR3 is made up of 16 amino acids. The trim removed 5 bases at V and 3 bases at J, leaving 5 bases unmatched. CDR3 in amino acids: CASSTGTGGPNEKLFF. DNA for the CDR3: TGTGCCAGCAGTACTGGGACAGGGGGGCCTAATGAAAAACTGTTTTTT.

In its sample, this clonotype was seen many times. This rearrangement joins TRBV29-1 to TRBJ2-5; D possibly matches TRBD1 or TRBD2 (5 bases each). Trimming left V 5 bases short and J 1 base short, with 17 bases between. The length of the CDR3 is 15 residues. From germline, CDR1 is SQVTM and CDR2 ANQGSEA. CDR3 DNA: TGCAGCGTTACCACCGGGACGGCAATCCAAGAGACCCAGTACTTC. As protein: CSVTTGTAIQETQYF.

The rearrangement links TRBV6-5 to TRBJ1-2; the D gene is possibly TRBD1 (5 bases). The CDR3 runs 16 residues. CDR1 is MNHEY, CDR2 SVGAGI, per germline. V gave up 4 bases and J gave up 3 bases, with 18 bases separating them. Here the CDR3 DNA reads TGTGCCAGCAGTTGGTACTCGGGGGGAGGGGACTATGGCTACACCTTC. It yields the protein CASSWYSGGGDYGYTF.

The V call is TRBV6-1, the J call TRBJ1-1; 12 nucleotides align to TRBD1. J lost 1 base, V lost 6 bases, and 9 bases had no gene match. The CDR3 is 17 residues long. CDR1 MNHNS and CDR2 SASEGT come from the germline V gene. CDR3 in DNA: TGTGCCAGCAGCCGCCGGGACAGGGGGCGTGGGAACACTGAAGCTTTCTTT. This gives the protein CASSRRDRGRGNTEAFF.

V is TRBV4-3 and J is TRBJ1-2; D gene uncertain. The germline V and J ends were trimmed by 0 bases and 2 bases, with 16 bases remaining between them. This CDR3 comprises 17 residues. CDR1 and CDR2 from the germline V gene are LGHNA and YSLEER. This CDR3 is CASSQEERSWGNYGYTF. For the CDR3, the DNA is TGCGCCAGCAGCCAAGAGGAAAGATCCTGGGGAAACTATGGCTACACCTTC.

This clonotype occurred a few times. The chain is built from TRBV20-1 and TRBJ1-4; unclear D gene. The V gene's germline CDR1 is DFQATT and CDR2 SNEGSKA (reference sequence). The CDR3 totals 14 residues. Deletions cut 5 bases from V and 4 bases from J, with 14 bases between. The CDR3 protein is CSAFQTVLNEKLFF. In DNA form, the CDR3 reads TGCAGTGCTTTCCAGACGGTCCTTAATGAAAAACTGTTTTTT.

To note about this clonotype: This sequence may be a read error, since a much larger clone differs from it by one base. The chain is built from TRBV28 and TRBJ2-1; possibly TRBD1 or TRBD2 for D (5 bases each). V dropped 8 bases and J dropped 13 bases, with 27 bases sitting between them. This CDR3 region has 15 residues. Germline values: CDR1 MDHEN, CDR2 SYDVKM. CDR3 sequence reads: CASRYAALGVLHQFF. Here the CDR3 DNA reads TGTGCCAGCCGTTACGCCGCCCTGGGGGTGCTCCATCAGTTCTTC.